Listed below are T cell receptor beta chains from one sample, sequenced in a study of breast tumors, draining lymph nodes, adjacent tissues. TCRdb reanalysed the multiplex PCR reads using MiXCR and keeps one entry per CDR3 protein. Here the sample spans under 350,000 distinct CDR3 sequences, 30% being singletons. Sample: axillary lymph node tissue. These receptor sequences come from a female donor with breast cancer. Some clones in this sample may be carry-over from other donors' samples. Both conserved end residues are part of each CDR3. The D gene is left open where the match is weak. Size is stated for part of the rows, as once, few or many counts, or as a class when the clone is expanded.

d_gene: TRBD1; abundance: .; j_gene: TRBJ1-2; v_gene: TRBV29-1; CDR3nt: TGCAGCGTCCACGACAGGGGGCACGATGGCTACACCTTC; CDR3aa: CSVHDRGHDGYTF
d_gene: .; abundance: few; j_gene: TRBJ1-2; v_gene: TRBV4-1; CDR3nt: TGCGCCAGCAGCCAAGTATCAGGGGCCACCGCAGGCTATGGCTACACCTTC; CDR3aa: CASSQVSGATAGYGYTF
d_gene: .; abundance: .; j_gene: TRBJ2-4; v_gene: TRBV11-3; CDR3nt: TGTGCCAGCAGCTTATTACAGGTGGAGACGGCCAAAAACATTCAGTACTTC; CDR3aa: CASSLLQVETAKNIQYF
d_gene: .; abundance: .; j_gene: TRBJ2-2; v_gene: TRBV29-1; CDR3nt: TGTGCTAGCAGCTTCGGAGTCGACGTGGGGGAGCTGTTTTTT; CDR3aa: CASSFGVDVGELFF
d_gene: .; abundance: many; j_gene: TRBJ2-5; v_gene: TRBV6-2/TRBV6-3; CDR3nt: TGTGCCAGCAGTTCCCAGGGAAAGGGAGGAGAGACCCAGTACTTC; CDR3aa: CASSSQGKGGETQYF
d_gene: TRBD2; abundance: many; j_gene: TRBJ2-7; v_gene: TRBV5-8; CDR3nt: TGTGCTAGCGGGTCAGGAGGGCGGGTCTTGGAGGAGCAGTACTTC; CDR3aa: CASGSGGRVLEEQYF
d_gene: .; abundance: many; j_gene: TRBJ2-5; v_gene: TRBV20-1; CDR3nt: TGCAGTGGCCGGAAGACCCAGTACTTC; CDR3aa: CSGRKTQYF
d_gene: TRBD1; abundance: .; j_gene: TRBJ2-1; v_gene: TRBV27; CDR3nt: TGTGCCAGCAGTTTATGGACAGGTAATGGGAACAATGAGCAGTTCTTC; CDR3aa: CASSLWTGNGNNEQFF
d_gene: TRBD1; abundance: many; j_gene: TRBJ2-5; v_gene: TRBV6-5; CDR3nt: TGTGCCAGCAGTTACCTCCGGACAGGGGTGGAGACCCAGTACTTC; CDR3aa: CASSYLRTGVETQYF
d_gene: .; abundance: many; j_gene: TRBJ1-3; v_gene: TRBV11-3; CDR3nt: TGTGCCAGCAGCACGACGGGCTCTGGAAACACCATATATTTT; CDR3aa: CASSTTGSGNTIYF
d_gene: .; abundance: few; j_gene: TRBJ2-1; v_gene: TRBV4-1; CDR3nt: TGCGCCAGCAGCCAAGTAGACATGATTTCCTACAATGAGCAGTTCTTC; CDR3aa: CASSQVDMISYNEQFF
d_gene: TRBD2; abundance: few; j_gene: TRBJ2-2; v_gene: TRBV6-5; CDR3nt: TGTGCCAGCAGTTATCAGACTAGCGGGAGAGGCGACACCGGGGAGCTGTTTTTT; CDR3aa: CASSYQTSGRGDTGELFF
d_gene: .; abundance: few; j_gene: TRBJ2-2; v_gene: TRBV6-5; CDR3nt: TGTGCCAGCAGTCACGGCCGACTCACCGGGGAGCTGTTTTTT; CDR3aa: CASSHGRLTGELFF
d_gene: .; abundance: many; j_gene: TRBJ2-5; v_gene: TRBV4-2; CDR3nt: TGTGCCAGCAGCCAACCGACAGGGAGGGAGACCCAGTACTTC; CDR3aa: CASSQPTGRETQYF
d_gene: .; abundance: many; j_gene: TRBJ1-2; v_gene: TRBV19; CDR3nt: TGTGCCAGTACCCTCCGGGGAGGAGGACCTCTTAGCGGCTACACCTTC; CDR3aa: CASTLRGGGPLSGYTF
d_gene: TRBD2; abundance: many; j_gene: TRBJ2-1; v_gene: TRBV19; CDR3nt: TGTGCCAGTAGTGCGGGACTAGCGAATGAGCAGTTCTTC; CDR3aa: CASSAGLANEQFF
d_gene: .; abundance: .; j_gene: TRBJ2-1; v_gene: TRBV6-2/TRBV6-3; CDR3nt: TGTGCCTGCACGGAGGCGGAGGTCCGCTCCTACAATGAGCAGTTCTTC; CDR3aa: CACTEAEVRSYNEQFF
d_gene: TRBD1; abundance: many; j_gene: TRBJ2-3; v_gene: TRBV7-2; CDR3nt: TGTGCCAGCAGCCCGTACCGGACAGGGAGTTCAGATACGCAGTATTTT; CDR3aa: CASSPYRTGSSDTQYF
d_gene: .; abundance: few; j_gene: TRBJ1-2; v_gene: TRBV5-6; CDR3nt: TGTGCCAGCAGCTTGGCCGACCAAATAGAGTATGGCTACACCTTC; CDR3aa: CASSLADQIEYGYTF
d_gene: .; abundance: many; j_gene: TRBJ2-7; v_gene: TRBV10-3; CDR3nt: TGTGCCATCAGTGTAAAAGCGAGGAGCTCCTACGAGCAGTACTTC; CDR3aa: CAISVKARSSYEQYF
d_gene: .; abundance: .; j_gene: TRBJ2-2; v_gene: TRBV10-1; CDR3nt: TGTGCCGGGGAGACCCCAAACACCGGGGAGCTGTTTTTT; CDR3aa: CAGETPNTGELFF
d_gene: TRBD2; abundance: .; j_gene: TRBJ2-3; v_gene: TRBV20-1; CDR3nt: TGCAGTGCTAGATCACTAGCGGGAGTCACAGATACGCAGTATTTT; CDR3aa: CSARSLAGVTDTQYF
d_gene: .; abundance: many; j_gene: TRBJ2-2; v_gene: TRBV12-3/TRBV12-4; CDR3nt: TGTGCCAGCAGTTTGGGGGGGGCGAGCACCGGGGAGCTGTTTTTT; CDR3aa: CASSLGGASTGELFF
d_gene: .; abundance: many; j_gene: TRBJ1-5; v_gene: TRBV9; CDR3nt: TGTGCCAGCAGCAGGACAGCTAGCAATCAGCCCCAGCATTTT; CDR3aa: CASSRTASNQPQHF
d_gene: .; abundance: .; j_gene: TRBJ2-3; v_gene: TRBV9; CDR3nt: TGTGCCAGCAGCGTAGAGCCCCCCGATACGCAGTATTTT; CDR3aa: CASSVEPPDTQYF
d_gene: TRBD1; abundance: many; j_gene: TRBJ1-5; v_gene: TRBV5-1; CDR3nt: TGCGCCAGCAGCTCGGACAGGGGTGTCAATCAGCCCCAGCATTTT; CDR3aa: CASSSDRGVNQPQHF
d_gene: .; abundance: many; j_gene: TRBJ2-7; v_gene: TRBV2; CDR3nt: TGTGCCAGCACCTGGGTCCATAGGTACGAGCAGTACTTC; CDR3aa: CASTWVHRYEQYF
d_gene: TRBD1; abundance: many; j_gene: TRBJ2-7; v_gene: TRBV4-1; CDR3nt: TGCGCCAGCAGCCGAAGGACAGGGGGCTACGAGCAGTACTTC; CDR3aa: CASSRRTGGYEQYF
d_gene: .; abundance: .; j_gene: TRBJ2-4; v_gene: TRBV12-3/TRBV12-4; CDR3nt: TGTGCCAGCAGTTTAACGGGTAACATTCAGTACTTC; CDR3aa: CASSLTGNIQYF
d_gene: .; abundance: .; j_gene: TRBJ1-1; v_gene: TRBV7-2; CDR3nt: TGTGCCAGCAGCCCCAGGGGTGGCTCGAACACTGAAGCTTTCTTT; CDR3aa: CASSPRGGSNTEAFF
d_gene: .; abundance: .; j_gene: TRBJ1-6; v_gene: TRBV10-2; CDR3nt: TGCGCCAGCAGACTACAGAGGGAAAGCTCACCCCTCCACTTT; CDR3aa: CASRLQRESSPLHF
d_gene: .; abundance: .; j_gene: TRBJ1-1; v_gene: TRBV12-3/TRBV12-4; CDR3nt: TGTGCCAGCAGTTTTGGGGGGTGGCAAGCTTTCTTT; CDR3aa: CASSFGGWQAFF
d_gene: .; abundance: many; j_gene: TRBJ2-5; v_gene: TRBV20-1; CDR3nt: TGCAGTGCTCCCCACAAGCTTGGGGAGACCCAGTACTTC; CDR3aa: CSAPHKLGETQYF
d_gene: .; abundance: many; j_gene: TRBJ2-3; v_gene: TRBV7-3; CDR3nt: TGTGCCAGCAGCTTGGGACACACAGATACGCAGTATTTT; CDR3aa: CASSLGHTDTQYF
d_gene: .; abundance: many; j_gene: TRBJ2-3; v_gene: TRBV12-3/TRBV12-4; CDR3nt: TGTGCCAGCAGTTTCGGACGGATTAGCACAGATACGCAGTATTTT; CDR3aa: CASSFGRISTDTQYF
d_gene: .; abundance: many; j_gene: TRBJ2-1; v_gene: TRBV19; CDR3nt: TGTGCCAGTAGGGACAGCTATTACAATGAGCAGTTCTTC; CDR3aa: CASRDSYYNEQFF
d_gene: .; abundance: many; j_gene: TRBJ2-5; v_gene: TRBV19; CDR3nt: TGTGCCAGTAGTATAGGGGGGGCCCAGTACTTC; CDR3aa: CASSIGGAQYF
d_gene: .; abundance: many; j_gene: TRBJ1-5; v_gene: TRBV7-3; CDR3nt: TGTGCCAGCAGCTACCTCCCGGGTTGGGGGGAAGGCAGTAGCAATCAGCCCCAGCATTTT; CDR3aa: CASSYLPGWGEGSSNQPQHF
d_gene: TRBD2; abundance: many; j_gene: TRBJ2-5; v_gene: TRBV24-1; CDR3nt: TGTGCCACCAGTGATCCGGGACTAGCGGGAGGGCCCCACGAGACCCAGTACTTC; CDR3aa: CATSDPGLAGGPHETQYF
d_gene: .; abundance: .; j_gene: TRBJ1-3; v_gene: TRBV6-1; CDR3nt: TGTGCCAGCAGTGATCCCGGACGGGTACAACTCTTGGAGGGAAACACCATATATTTT; CDR3aa: CASSDPGRVQLLEGNTIYF
d_gene: .; abundance: many; j_gene: TRBJ1-5; v_gene: TRBV7-2; CDR3nt: TGTGCCAGCAGCCTAAACGGTTTAGGTCAGCCCCAGCATTTT; CDR3aa: CASSLNGLGQPQHF
d_gene: TRBD2; abundance: many; j_gene: TRBJ2-7; v_gene: TRBV5-1; CDR3nt: TGCGCCAGCAGCCCATTACAGCGGGAGGTCTCCTACGAGCAGTACTTC; CDR3aa: CASSPLQREVSYEQYF
d_gene: .; abundance: .; j_gene: TRBJ2-6; v_gene: TRBV5-1; CDR3nt: TGCGCCAGCAGCTTGGCGGACAGGGCCAACGTCCTGACTTTC; CDR3aa: CASSLADRANVLTF
d_gene: TRBD2; abundance: .; j_gene: TRBJ2-1; v_gene: TRBV4-3; CDR3nt: TGCGCCAGCAGCCAAGTTTGGACTAGCGGGAGAGGTGAGCAGTTCTTC; CDR3aa: CASSQVWTSGRGEQFF
d_gene: .; abundance: many; j_gene: TRBJ2-5; v_gene: TRBV11-2; CDR3nt: TGTGCCAGCAGCTTAAGGGGGGGGCGCGACCAAGAGACCCAGTACTTC; CDR3aa: CASSLRGGRDQETQYF
d_gene: TRBD2; abundance: many; j_gene: TRBJ2-3; v_gene: TRBV19; CDR3nt: TGTGCCAGTAGTAGCGGGAGACGCACAGATACGCAGTATTTT; CDR3aa: CASSSGRRTDTQYF